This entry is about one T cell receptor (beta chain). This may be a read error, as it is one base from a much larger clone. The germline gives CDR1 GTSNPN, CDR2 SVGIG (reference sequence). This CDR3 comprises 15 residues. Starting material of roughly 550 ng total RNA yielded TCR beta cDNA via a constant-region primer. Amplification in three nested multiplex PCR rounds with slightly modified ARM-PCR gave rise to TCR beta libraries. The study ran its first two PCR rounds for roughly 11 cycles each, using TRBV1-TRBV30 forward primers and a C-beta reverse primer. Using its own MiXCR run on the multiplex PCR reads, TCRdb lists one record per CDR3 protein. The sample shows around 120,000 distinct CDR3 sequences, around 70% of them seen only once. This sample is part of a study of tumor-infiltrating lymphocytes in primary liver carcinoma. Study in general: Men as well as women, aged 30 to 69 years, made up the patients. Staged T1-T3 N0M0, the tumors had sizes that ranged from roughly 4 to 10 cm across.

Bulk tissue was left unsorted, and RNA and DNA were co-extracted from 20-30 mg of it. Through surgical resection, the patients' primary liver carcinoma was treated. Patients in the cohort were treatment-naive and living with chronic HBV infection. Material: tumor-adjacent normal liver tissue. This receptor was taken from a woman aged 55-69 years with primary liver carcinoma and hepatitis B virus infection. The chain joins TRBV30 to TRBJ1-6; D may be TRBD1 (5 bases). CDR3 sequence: CAWSPIDSRNSRLHF. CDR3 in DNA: TGTGCCTGGAGTCCCATTGACAGTCGTAATTCACGCCTCCACTTT.